The sequence of this T cell receptor (beta chain) was determined in a study of immune evolution from preneoplasia to lung adenocarcinoma. Study observations and caveats: Normal lung had the highest top T cell clone frequencies. Later-stage lesions appeared to have more T cells, more diversity, less clonality.

The method was immunoSEQ multiplex PCR; TCRdb's version includes in-frame clones alone and lacks a portion of them. The sample records about 10,000 clones, around 76% being singletons. Looked up from germline, CDR1 is MNHNS and CDR2 is SASEGT. CDR3 length equals 12 residues. V gave up 7 bases and J gave up 7 bases, with 13 bases separating them. This clone was counted between two and nine times. Its antigen is unknown. Sequenced material: FFPE minimally invasive lung adenocarcinoma tissue. The clonotype comes from a person aged 55-85 years with lung adenocarcinoma. The rearrangement uses TRBV6-1 and TRBJ1-1; D ambiguous. The DNA for the CDR3 is TGTGCCAGCATGAGGACTGTCCGTGAAGCTTTCTTT. It is translated as CASMRTVREAFF.